This TCR beta chain derives from a study of T cell responses to AZD1222 COVID-19 vaccine. Clones were sequenced by immunoSEQ multiplex PCR, and TCRdb holds only the in-frame ones, with some missing. The sample comprises roughly 110,000 clones, 90% of which are singletons, and 7% to 9% rests with the top ten. The V segment lost 0 bases and the J segment 3 bases; nucleotides outside the gene matches: 7. Germline lookup yields CDR1 SNHLY and CDR2 FYNNEI. The CDR3 extends over 19 amino acids. The receptor's source is an adult who received the AZD1222 COVID-19 vaccine. The starting material was peripheral blood, obtained 28 days after the second AZD1222 dose. The chain combines TRBV2 with TRBJ2-1; 14 bases fit TRBD2. Here the CDR3 reads CASSEAPGTSGGLYNEQFF. CDR3 coding DNA: TGTGCCAGCAGTGAAGCGCCCGGGACTAGCGGGGGTCTCTACAATGAGCAGTTCTTC.